This T cell receptor (beta chain) was sequenced in a study of OX40 agonist ivuxolimab in advanced cancers. Regarding the study as a whole: Clonal expansion by week 6 occurred in CD4+ and CD8+ blood T cells (at 0.1 to 3.0 mg/kg). Expanded clones tended on average to be more numerous among CD8+ T cells than CD4+.

CDR3 length equals 12 residues. The germline V gene encodes CDR1 SGHAT and CDR2 FQNNGV. With 1 base removed from V and 6 bases from J, the gap between germline ends came to 4 bases. Libraries were prepared by immunoSEQ multiplex PCR; TCRdb keeps only in-frame clonotypes and omits some of them. Of tens of thousands of clones in the sample, 80% to 85% were seen once. A word on this clone: Its antigen remains unknown.

This specimen was CD4+ or CD8+ T cells sorted from blood, taken in a trial of the OX40 agonist ivuxolimab. The clonotype comes from an adult with an advanced solid tumor such as melanoma, head and neck, liver or kidney cancer. The chain recombines TRBV11-2 with TRBJ2-1, with no clear D. The CDR3 DNA follows: TGTGCCAGCAGCTTAGTGGGCAATGAGCAGTTCTTC. This translates into CASSLVGNEQFF.